The following is a T cell receptor (beta chain) sequence with its context. No antigen is known for it. This entry comes from a study of T cells after yellow fever vaccination. Whole-study results and caveats: A limited proportion of clonotypes was detected within both the CD4 and CD8 compartments. High-abundance clonotypes from the bulk population could contaminate FACS-sorted repertoires.

Between the trimmed V and J ends, which lost 8 bases and 0 bases, there was a span of 8 bases. The CDR3 consists of 13 residues. Per germline, CDR1 SNHLY and CDR2 FYNNEI. The TCR cDNA carried a universal primer site and UMIs from 5'RACE template switching. TCRdb called the 5' RACE reads again in MiXCR, with one record for every CDR3 protein. Of 300,000 to 350,000 distinct CDR3 sequences listed, approximately 4% are singletons. The sequencing here drew on PBMCs, taken 15 days after the yellow fever booster vaccination. The TCR comes from a young man who received the YFV17D yellow fever vaccine. The chain couples TRBV2 to TRBJ1-3; D remains unclear. CDR3 in DNA: TGTGCCAGCGTGCCAGCCTCTGGAAACACCATATATTTT. As protein: CASVPASGNTIYF.